A single sample is the source of the 23 T cell receptor beta chains below, sequenced in a study of T cell repertoires in cytomegalovirus infection. These receptors are not linked to any known antigen. TCRdb re-derived calls from the reads in MiXCR, one entry per CDR3 protein. The sample holds approximately 220,000 distinct CDR3 sequences, 35% to 40% seen once. This material consisted of CD8+ T cells from cultured PBMCs, taken from culture after CMV antigen stimulation. The source of these receptors is a human donor in good health (CMV status not recorded). Some clones in this sample may be carry-over from other donors' samples.

There are a few counts of this clonotype. V gene TRBV29-1 combines with J gene TRBJ2-1; possible D gene TRBD1, 6 bases. Trimming pared 7 bases from V and 7 bases from J, leaving 20 bases between. Germline V lookup: CDR1 SQVTM, CDR2 ANQGSEA. This CDR3 has 14 residues. In DNA, the CDR3 is TGCAGCGCCGGTGGCCAGGGGCTGGCAAATGAGCAGTTCTTC. It yields the protein CSAGGQGLANEQFF.

The V call is TRBV4-1, the J call TRBJ2-7; 7 bases are shared with TRBD2. Germline V gene sequence: CDR1 MGHRA, CDR2 YSYEKL. V shed 5 bases and J 1 base; nucleotides not matched to a gene: 8. CDR3 length: 15 residues. In DNA form, the CDR3 reads TGCGCCAGCAGCGTTTGGGCGGGGGAGTCCTACGAGCAGTACTTC. Encoded protein: CASSVWAGESYEQYF.

There are a few counts of this clonotype. This chain uses TRBV7-2 with TRBJ2-1, with TRBD2 identical over 12 bases. CDR3 size: 18 residues. CDR1 is SGHTA, CDR2 FQGNSA, per germline. After removal of 5 bases from V and 2 bases from J, the junction contained 10 bases not matched to a gene. The chain's CDR3 is CASSAGGLAGEAYNEQFF. DNA for the CDR3: TGTGCCAGCAGCGCCGGGGGACTAGCGGGTGAGGCCTACAATGAGCAGTTCTTC.

This clonotype was seen a single time. V is TRBV15 and J is TRBJ1-1, with no clear D. CDR1 and CDR2 from the germline V gene are LNHNV and YYDKDF (reference sequence). This CDR3 comprises 17 residues. The V gene lost 0 bases and the J gene lost 0 bases, with 14 bases spanning the gap. The CDR3 loop reads CATSRDPGSFMNTEAFF. The CDR3, as DNA: TGTGCCACCAGCAGAGATCCGGGTTCCTTCATGAACACTGAAGCTTTCTTT.

This clonotype has a single count. The V gene is TRBV30, the J gene TRBJ1-2; D is uncertain. The CDR3 is 11 residues long. CDR1 GTSNPN and CDR2 SVGIG come from the germline V gene (reference sequence). V was shortened by 2 bases and J by 8 bases, with 9 bases between the two germline ends. CDR3 residues: CAWSLAKGYTF. The CDR3 nucleotides are TGTGCCTGGAGTTTGGCGAAGGGCTACACCTTC.

CDR3 loop: CASSVVGGIRSGANVLTF. For the CDR3, the DNA is TGTGCCAGCAGCGTAGTCGGCGGGATCCGCTCTGGGGCCAACGTCCTGACTTTC. The rearrangement uses TRBV9 and TRBJ2-6; D is possibly TRBD2 (6 bases). Trimming pared 0 bases from V and 0 bases from J, leaving 13 bases between. Germline V gives CDR1 SGDLS, CDR2 YYNGEE. This CDR3 spans 18 amino acids.

V and J are TRBV2 and TRBJ2-1, with D possibly TRBD2 on 6 matching bases. The CDR3 has 15 amino acids. Trimming left V 8 bases short and J 4 bases short, with 18 bases between. CDR1 and CDR2 from the germline V gene are SNHLY and FYNNEI. The DNA for the CDR3 is TGTGCCAGCCCTCATAGCGGAGAACTGTACAATGAGCAGTTCTTC. Encoded protein: CASPHSGELYNEQFF.

The gene calls are TRBV12-3 or TRBV12-4 and TRBJ2-3; 8 bases line up with TRBD2. V lost 7 bases, J lost 1 base, and 7 bases stayed unmatched. This CDR3 contains 15 residues. The CDR3 sequence: CASIRAGAGTDTQYF. CDR3 bases: TGTGCCAGCATACGAGCGGGGGCGGGCACAGATACGCAGTATTTT.

This clonotype was seen ten or more times. In DNA, the CDR3 is TGTGCCAGCAGCCAAGATTTGGGAAAGACAGGGGCATACACCTTC. Protein product: CASSQDLGKTGAYTF. This sequence joins TRBV14 and TRBJ1-2; 8 nucleotides match TRBD1. CDR3 size: 15 residues. Germline lookup yields CDR1 SGHDN and CDR2 FVKESK. The junction had 11 bases not matched to a gene; V was cut back by 0 bases and J by 11 bases.

The chain couples TRBV4-2 to TRBJ2-1; TRBD2 matches 15 bases. Germline CDR1 is LGHNA and CDR2 is YNFKEQ. The CDR3 has 20 amino acids. The V segment lost 1 base and the J segment 2 bases; nucleotides outside the gene matches: 9. The CDR3 here is CASSQVLGLAGGVTYNEQFF. The CDR3, as DNA: TGTGCCAGCAGCCAAGTTTTGGGACTAGCGGGAGGAGTAACCTACAATGAGCAGTTCTTC.

The chain links TRBV28 to TRBJ2-7; D call uncertain. The germline V gene encodes CDR1 MDHEN and CDR2 SYDVKM. V lost 1 base to trimming and J lost 4 bases, with 17 bases between them. CDR3 length: 16 amino acids. In DNA form, the CDR3 reads TGTGCCAGCAGTTTATTCAGGTATCGCCCTGCTTACGAGCAGTACTTC. It is translated as CASSLFRYRPAYEQYF.

The rearrangement uses TRBV20-1 and TRBJ1-5; 7 bases match TRBD1. The germline gives CDR1 DFQATT, CDR2 SNEGSKA (reference sequence). The V segment lost 0 bases and the J segment 5 bases; nucleotides outside the gene matches: 10. The CDR3 extends over 16 amino acids. CDR3 region: CSARDLAGGDHQPQHF. The CDR3, as DNA: TGCAGTGCTAGAGATTTGGCAGGGGGAGACCATCAGCCCCAGCATTTT.

This clonotype occurred a few times. The chain combines TRBV11-2 with TRBJ2-5, with D possibly matching TRBD2 (5 bases). The CDR3 totals 14 residues. V was shortened by 1 base and J by 9 bases, with 15 bases between the two germline ends. Germline V gene lookup returns CDR1 SGHAT and CDR2 FQNNGV. CDR3 residues: CASSLVYTPGAQYF. CDR3 coding DNA: TGTGCCAGCAGCTTAGTATACACTCCCGGGGCCCAGTACTTC.

The chain links TRBV6-8 to TRBJ1-5; no clear D. From germline, CDR1 is MNHGY and CDR2 SAAAGT. There are 14 residues in the CDR3. Trimming cost V 5 bases and J 4 bases, with 12 bases left between them. The CDR3 region has the DNA TGTGCCAGCAGTCTCCGACGGGCGAATCAGCCCCAGCATTTT. Its translation is CASSLRRANQPQHF.

J is TRBJ2-1 and V is TRBV3-1; D is unresolved. The CDR3 loop spans 11 amino acids. Germline CDR1 reads LGHDT; CDR2 reads YNNKEL (reference sequence). V gave up 1 base and J gave up 9 bases, with 4 bases separating them. The CDR3 nucleotides read TGTGCCAGCAGCCAAGGAGCTGAGCAGTTCTTC. It encodes CASSQGAEQFF.

The rearrangement uses TRBV7-3 and TRBJ1-1, with 8 nucleotides matching TRBD1. V lost 3 bases, J lost 6 bases, and 6 bases stayed unmatched. Germline V CDR1 and CDR2: SGHTA, FQGTGA. The CDR3 contains 14 residues. CDR3 protein: CASSLTGAEAEAFF. The CDR3 DNA follows: TGTGCCAGCAGCTTGACAGGGGCGGAGGCTGAAGCTTTCTTT.

This clonotype has ten or more counts. The CDR3 region is CASSGTGFGLSGANVLTF. In DNA, the CDR3 is TGTGCCAGTAGTGGTACAGGGTTCGGTCTCTCTGGGGCCAACGTCCTGACTTTC. The rearrangement joins TRBV19 to TRBJ2-6; possible D gene TRBD1, 6 bases. This CDR3 has 18 amino acids. Germline CDR1 reads LNHDA; CDR2 reads SQIVND (reference sequence). Trimming removed 5 bases from V and 0 bases from J, with 17 bases in between.

V is TRBV10-2 and J is TRBJ1-2; D is perhaps TRBD1 (5 bases). The CDR3 length is 16 residues. CDR1 and CDR2 (germline): WSHSY, SAAADI. Trimming removed 6 bases at V and 0 bases at J, with 17 bases between. CDR3 sequence: CASSSGTEIANYGYTF. The CDR3 region has the DNA TGCGCCAGCAGCTCCGGGACTGAAATAGCTAACTATGGCTACACCTTC.

V gene TRBV12-3 or TRBV12-4 combines with J gene TRBJ1-1; 8 positions match TRBD1. After removal of 6 bases from V and 0 bases from J, the junction contained 15 bases not matched to a gene. The CDR3 consists of 18 residues. The DNA for the CDR3 is TGTGCCAGCAGCCCCACGGGGACAGGCCTACCCTTGAACACTGAAGCTTTCTTT. Protein product: CASSPTGTGLPLNTEAFF.

The chain uses TRBV6-1 and TRBJ2-5; D possibly corresponds to TRBD2 (5 bases). The CDR3 spans 13 residues. Germline CDR1 is MNHNS and CDR2 is SASEGT. Trimming took off 3 bases at V and 7 bases at J, with 12 bases between the two ends. The chain's CDR3 is CASSDGILRTQYF. The CDR3 DNA sequence: TGTGCCAGCAGTGACGGGATACTTAGGACCCAGTACTTC.

For the CDR3, the DNA is TGCGCCAGCAGCTTGGAACTAGCGGAGGGGACCGGGGAGCTGTTTTTT. Amino acid sequence: CASSLELAEGTGELFF. V usage is TRBV5-1 and J usage is TRBJ2-2; 8 bases are a match to TRBD2. The germline CDR1 and CDR2 sequences are SGHRS and YFSETQ. CDR3 length: 16 amino acids. After removal of 0 bases from V and 5 bases from J, the junction contained 6 bases not matched to a gene.

There are a few counts of this clonotype. V usage is TRBV7-3 and J usage is TRBJ2-7; D remains unclear. Trimming pared 5 bases from V and 6 bases from J, leaving 14 bases between. Looked up from germline, CDR1 is SGHTA and CDR2 is FQGTGA. CDR3 length equals 13 residues. For the CDR3, the DNA is TGTGCCAGCAGCCCCTACGCCGGTGGCGAGCAGTACTTC. Residues: CASSPYAGGEQYF.

This chain joins TRBV11-2 and TRBJ1-2; possible D gene TRBD1, 6 bases. V was pared by 5 bases and J by 3 bases, with 16 bases between. Per the germline V gene, CDR1 is SGHAT and CDR2 is FQNNGV. CDR3 length: 15 residues. The CDR3 sequence: CASSPTTGWDYGYTF. The CDR3 DNA sequence: TGTGCCAGCAGCCCAACCACAGGGTGGGACTATGGCTACACCTTC.